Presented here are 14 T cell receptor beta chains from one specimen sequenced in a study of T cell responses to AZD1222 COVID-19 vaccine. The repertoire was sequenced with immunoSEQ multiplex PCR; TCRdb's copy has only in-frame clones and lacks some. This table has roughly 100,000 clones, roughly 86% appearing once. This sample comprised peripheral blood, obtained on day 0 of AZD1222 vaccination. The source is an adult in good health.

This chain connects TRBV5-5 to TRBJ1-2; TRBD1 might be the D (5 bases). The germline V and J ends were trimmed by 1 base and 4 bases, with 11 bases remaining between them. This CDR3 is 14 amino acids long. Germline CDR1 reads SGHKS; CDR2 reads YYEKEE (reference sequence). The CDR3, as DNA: TGTGCCAGCAGCTTGCAGGGCGGCGGCTATGGCTACACCTTC. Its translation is CASSLQGGGYGYTF.

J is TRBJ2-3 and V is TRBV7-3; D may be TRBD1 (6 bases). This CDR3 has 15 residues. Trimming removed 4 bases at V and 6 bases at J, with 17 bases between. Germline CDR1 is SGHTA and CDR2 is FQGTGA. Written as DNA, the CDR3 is TGTGCCAGCAGCTCGCAGGGGTCGAGGAAGGATACGCAGTATTTT. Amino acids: CASSSQGSRKDTQYF.

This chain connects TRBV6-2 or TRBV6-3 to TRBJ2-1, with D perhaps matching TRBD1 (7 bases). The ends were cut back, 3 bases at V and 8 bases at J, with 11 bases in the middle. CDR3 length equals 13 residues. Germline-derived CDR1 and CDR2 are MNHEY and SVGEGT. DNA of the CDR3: TGTGCCAGCAGTTATTCAGGGGGGCATGAGCAGTTCTTC. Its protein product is CASSYSGGHEQFF.

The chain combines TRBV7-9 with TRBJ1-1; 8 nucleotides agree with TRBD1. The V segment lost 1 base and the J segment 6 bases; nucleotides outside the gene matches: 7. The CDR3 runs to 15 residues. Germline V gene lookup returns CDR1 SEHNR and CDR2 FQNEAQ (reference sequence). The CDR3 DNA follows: TGTGCCAGCAGCTTAGACGCCAGGGGGCGACCTGAAGCTTTCTTT. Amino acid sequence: CASSLDARGRPEAFF.

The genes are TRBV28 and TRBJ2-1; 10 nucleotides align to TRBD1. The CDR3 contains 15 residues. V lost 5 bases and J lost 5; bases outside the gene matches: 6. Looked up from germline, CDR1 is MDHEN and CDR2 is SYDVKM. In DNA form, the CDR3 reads TGTGCCAGCAGTCGGGGACAGGGGTATAACAATGAGCAGTTCTTC. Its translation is CASSRGQGYNNEQFF.

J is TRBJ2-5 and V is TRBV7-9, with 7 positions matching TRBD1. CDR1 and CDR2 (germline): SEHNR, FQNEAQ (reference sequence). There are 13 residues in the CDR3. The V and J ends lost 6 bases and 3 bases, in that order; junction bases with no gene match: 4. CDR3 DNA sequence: TGTGCCAGCAGTCGGGACAGAAAAGAGACCCAGTACTTC. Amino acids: CASSRDRKETQYF.

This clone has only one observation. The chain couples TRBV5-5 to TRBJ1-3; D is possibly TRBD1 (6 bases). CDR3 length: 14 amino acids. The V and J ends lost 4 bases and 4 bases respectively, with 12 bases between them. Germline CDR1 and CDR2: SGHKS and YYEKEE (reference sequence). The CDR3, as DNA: TGTGCCAGCAGCAGCCCCCAGGGGGGAAACACCATATATTTT. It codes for CASSSPQGGNTIYF.

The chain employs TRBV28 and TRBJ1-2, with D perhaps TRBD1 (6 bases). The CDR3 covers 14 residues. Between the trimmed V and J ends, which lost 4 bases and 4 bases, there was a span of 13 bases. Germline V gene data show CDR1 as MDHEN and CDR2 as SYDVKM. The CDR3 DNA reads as TGTGCCAGCAGTTCCCAGGGGTTTGTCTATGGCTACACCTTC. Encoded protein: CASSSQGFVYGYTF.

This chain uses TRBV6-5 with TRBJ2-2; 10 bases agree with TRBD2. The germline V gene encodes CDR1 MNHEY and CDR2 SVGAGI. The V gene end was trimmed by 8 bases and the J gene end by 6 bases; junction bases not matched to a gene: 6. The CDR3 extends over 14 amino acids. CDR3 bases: TGTGCCAGCGAAAGCGGGAGGGAAGCCGGGGAGCTGTTTTTT. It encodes CASESGREAGELFF.

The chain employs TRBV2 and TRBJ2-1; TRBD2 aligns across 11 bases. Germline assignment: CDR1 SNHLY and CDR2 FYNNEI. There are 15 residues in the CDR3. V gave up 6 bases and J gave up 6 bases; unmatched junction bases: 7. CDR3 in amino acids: CASSRTTSGINEQFF. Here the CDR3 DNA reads TGTGCCAGCAGCCGAACGACTAGCGGGATCAATGAGCAGTTCTTC.

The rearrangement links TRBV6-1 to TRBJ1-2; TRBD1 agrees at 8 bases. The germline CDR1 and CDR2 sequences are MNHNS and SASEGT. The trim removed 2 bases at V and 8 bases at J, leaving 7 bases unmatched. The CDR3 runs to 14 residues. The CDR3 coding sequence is TGTGCCAGCAGTGAATTGGGACAGGCGGGGGGCTACACCTTC. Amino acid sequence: CASSELGQAGGYTF.

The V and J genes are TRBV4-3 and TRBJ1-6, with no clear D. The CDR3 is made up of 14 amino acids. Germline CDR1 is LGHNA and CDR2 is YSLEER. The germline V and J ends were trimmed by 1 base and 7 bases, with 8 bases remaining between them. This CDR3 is CASSQVVRNSPLHF. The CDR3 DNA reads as TGCGCCAGCAGCCAAGTTGTCAGGAATTCACCCCTCCACTTT.

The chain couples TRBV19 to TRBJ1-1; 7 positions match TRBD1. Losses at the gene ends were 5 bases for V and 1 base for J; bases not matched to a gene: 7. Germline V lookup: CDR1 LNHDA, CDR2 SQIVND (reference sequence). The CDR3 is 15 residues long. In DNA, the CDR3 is TGTGCCAGTAGTCGATATGGGACAGCGAACACTGAAGCTTTCTTT. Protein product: CASSRYGTANTEAFF.

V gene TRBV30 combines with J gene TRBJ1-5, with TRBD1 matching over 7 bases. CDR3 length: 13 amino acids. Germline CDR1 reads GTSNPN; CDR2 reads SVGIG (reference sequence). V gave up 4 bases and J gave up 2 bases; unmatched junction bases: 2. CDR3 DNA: TGTGCCTGGAATCAGGGGGGCAATCAGCCCCAGCATTTT. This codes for CAWNQGGNQPQHF.